This TCR beta chain was retrieved from a study of blood T cells in healthy people across ages. Study-wide context: Template-switching capture recovered about one barcoded beta molecule per two T cells.

V lost 6 bases, J lost 3 bases, and 20 bases lay in between. Germline loops: CDR1 DFQATT, CDR2 SNEGSKA (reference sequence). CDR3 length: 16 residues. A sample-barcoded 5' primer and a J-beta primer mix were used in a second PCR of about 6 to 11 cycles. TCRdb called the 5' RACE reads again in MiXCR, with one record for every CDR3 protein. The table lists 800,000 or so distinct CDR3 sequences, 20% to 30% of them singletons. These same records also appear under a second study, on T cells of mothers and their children.

The sequenced sample was blood. This receptor was taken from a boy aged 5-17 years in good health. This chain uses TRBV20-1 with TRBJ2-2, with D perhaps matching TRBD2 (6 bases). In DNA, the CDR3 is TGCAGTGCCATCTCCCCTCTTGCGGGATACACCGGGGAGCTGTTTTTT. This translates into CSAISPLAGYTGELFF.